The clone carrying this T cell receptor (beta chain) was seen a few times. The antigen is not known. TCRdb called the 5' RACE reads again in MiXCR, with one record for every CDR3 protein. The data hold more than 450,000 distinct CDR3 sequences, with 15% to 20% observed a single time. This sample is part of a study of T-cell memory formation after mild COVID-19. Overall study results and limits: The finding that pre-infection memory included some responding clones suggested that cross-reactive memory joined.

Trimming cost V 1 base and J 1 base, with 13 bases left between them. The CDR3 has 16 residues. Per germline, CDR1 SGHTA and CDR2 FQGTGA. The V and J genes are TRBV7-3 and TRBJ2-5; TRBD2 is a possible D gene (7 bases). The sequence derives from an adult woman who had mild COVID-19 (a few samples of this study predate the infection). Cell type and time point are not known. Material: PBMCs or a T cell subset sorted from them (not recorded which). CDR3 protein: CASSLMGGGRQETQYF. CDR3 sequence (DNA): TGTGCCAGCAGCTTAATGGGAGGGGGTCGCCAAGAGACCCAGTACTTC.